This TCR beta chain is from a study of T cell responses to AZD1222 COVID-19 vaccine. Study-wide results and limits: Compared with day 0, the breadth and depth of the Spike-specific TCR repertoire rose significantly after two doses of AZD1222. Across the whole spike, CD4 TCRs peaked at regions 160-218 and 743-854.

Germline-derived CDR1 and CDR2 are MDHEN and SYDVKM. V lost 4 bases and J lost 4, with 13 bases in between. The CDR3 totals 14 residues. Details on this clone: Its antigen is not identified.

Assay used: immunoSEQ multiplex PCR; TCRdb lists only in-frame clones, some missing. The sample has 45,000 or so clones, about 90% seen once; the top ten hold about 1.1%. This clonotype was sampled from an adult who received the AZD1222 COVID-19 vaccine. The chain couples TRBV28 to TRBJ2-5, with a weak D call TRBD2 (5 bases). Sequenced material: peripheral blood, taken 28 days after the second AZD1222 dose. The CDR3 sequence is CASSWRLVGETQYF. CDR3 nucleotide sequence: TGTGCCAGCAGTTGGAGGCTAGTCGGAGAGACCCAGTACTTC.